The text below deals with one T cell receptor (beta chain). The specificity of this receptor is unknown. One base away there is no much larger clone; base qualities are not given. This sample was included in a study of PD-1 blockade in mismatch repair-deficient tumors (dated by TCRdb to 2016 to 2017). For the wider study: Between late 2013 and September 2016, 86 consecutive patients with some twelve mismatch repair-deficient cancer types, all previously treated and progressing, were enrolled in the trial. Tumor-associated T cell clones were tracked in the peripheral blood of patients responding to PD-1 blockade by deep sequencing of TCR CDR3 regions.

The library relied on the immunoSEQ multiplex PCR assay. TCRdb retrieved this table from immuneACCESS and kept in-frame rearrangements only. Not all clones are present; in checked studies, unresolved V genes account for under half, and no reason is known for the remainder. A total of some 84,000 clones appear in this sample, about 85% of them only once. Approximately 2.7% of the sample rests with the top ten. The intended sense of this specimen's time point label: peripheral blood 12 weeks after first pembrolizumab dose. Mismatch repair deficiency was established in every enrolled patient by polymerase chain reaction or immunohistochemistry. TCR sequencing was performed for a few patients who responded to pembrolizumab therapy. The phase II trial prospectively tested pembrolizumab PD-1 blockade in advanced mismatch repair-deficient cancers regardless of tissue of origin. Peripheral blood T cell samples were collected serially, before PD-1 blockade began and at several time points afterward. The timing of each blood sample was reported as weeks after the first dose of pembrolizumab.

Broad study findings and their caveats: Tumor-resident clones, often undetectable in blood before treatment, expanded rapidly after pembrolizumab and then contracted, generally before radiologic responses.

V drops 8 bases and J drops 6 bases, leaving 14 bases in between. CDR3 length: 11 amino acids, cysteine to phenylalanine. Only the CDR3 region is kept as DNA, spanning 33 bases read in frame from base 1. The germline V gene (reference sequence) supplies CDR1 GTSNPN and CDR2 SVGIG. This specimen was peripheral blood, taken 12 weeks after starting pembrolizumab. The rearranged chain carries TRBV30 and TRBJ2-7; a tentative D match to TRBD1 spans 7 bases. The receptor comes from an adult with mismatch repair-deficient cancer. The nucleotide sequence reads TGTGCCATAACCCAGGGGGGCGAGCAGTACTTC. It specifies CAITQGGEQYF. Here the CDR3 is joined to the reference TRBV30 and TRBJ2-7 genes, and the full variable domain is: SQTIHQWPATLVQPVGSPLSLECTVEGTSNPNLYWYRQAAGRGLQLLFYSVGIGQISSEVPQNLSASRPQDRQFILSSKKLLLSDSGFYLCAITQGGEQYFGPGTRLTVT.